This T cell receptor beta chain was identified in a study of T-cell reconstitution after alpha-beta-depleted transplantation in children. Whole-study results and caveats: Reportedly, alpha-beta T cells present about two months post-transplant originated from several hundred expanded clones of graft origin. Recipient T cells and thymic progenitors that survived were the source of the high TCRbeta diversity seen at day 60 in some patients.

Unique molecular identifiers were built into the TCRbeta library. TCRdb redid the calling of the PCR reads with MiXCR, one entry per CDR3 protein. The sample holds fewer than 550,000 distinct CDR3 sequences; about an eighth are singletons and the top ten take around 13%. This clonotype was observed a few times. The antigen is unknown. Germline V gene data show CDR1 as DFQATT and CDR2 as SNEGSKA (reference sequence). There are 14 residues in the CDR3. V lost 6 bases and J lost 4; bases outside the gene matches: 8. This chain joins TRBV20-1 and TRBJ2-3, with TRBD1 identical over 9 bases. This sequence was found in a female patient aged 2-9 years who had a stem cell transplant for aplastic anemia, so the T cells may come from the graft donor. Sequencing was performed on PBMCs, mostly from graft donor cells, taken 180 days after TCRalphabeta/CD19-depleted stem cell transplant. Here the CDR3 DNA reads TGCAGTGCCCCGGACAGGGGATGGTCAGATACGCAGTATTTT. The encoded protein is CSAPDRGWSDTQYF.